This entry describes one T cell receptor beta chain. Repertoires were generated with immunoSEQ multiplex PCR, while TCRdb's copy carries only in-frame clones and drops some. The data show around 49,000 clones, with roughly 89% seen just once and roughly 1.5% held by the top ten. The CDR3 totals 16 residues. V was trimmed by 2 bases and J by 3 bases, leaving 17 bases between them. Germline-derived CDR1 and CDR2 are SGHNT and YYREEE (reference sequence). This sample stems from a study of control samples from healthy donors and cancer patients. This TCR derives from a man aged 40-55 years with colorectal cancer. Material for sequencing was PBMCs. This rearrangement joins TRBV5-4 to TRBJ1-1; possible D gene TRBD1, 6 bases. DNA for the CDR3: TGTGCCAGCAGCTTCAACGCCAGGGGAAGAGACACTGAAGCTTTCTTT. Its translation is CASSFNARGRDTEAFF.